This entry features one T cell receptor (beta chain) sequence. This entry is derived from a study of blood T cell repertoires in COVID-19. Study-wide background: The United States, Italy and Spain provided the acute and convalescent COVID-19 samples. PBMCs, B-cell-depleted T cells, or T cells provided the cDNA or gDNA that made up the material.

This CDR3 comprises 16 residues. V trimming: 6 bases; J trimming: 5 bases; junction bases outside the gene matches: 11. The germline V gene encodes CDR1 SNHLY and CDR2 FYNNEI. Original handling: From reference gene primer amplification, estimates of nucleated cell counts were derived. Method: immunoSEQ multiplex PCR; TCRdb's copy keeps in-frame clones and lacks some. Clone size and V and J calls were adopted from that table, with D and trimming inferred from the DNA. In the table there are some 190,000 clones, approximately 85% of which are singletons. The chain carries TRBV2 and TRBJ2-2; 8 nucleotides align to TRBD2. Sequenced sample: peripheral blood. This clonotype was obtained from a human donor with active or convalescent COVID-19. The donor label of this sample is uncertain. The CDR3 sequence: CASSHSRSGSTGELFF. Here the CDR3 DNA reads TGTGCCAGCAGCCATAGTAGGAGCGGGAGTACCGGGGAGCTGTTTTTT.